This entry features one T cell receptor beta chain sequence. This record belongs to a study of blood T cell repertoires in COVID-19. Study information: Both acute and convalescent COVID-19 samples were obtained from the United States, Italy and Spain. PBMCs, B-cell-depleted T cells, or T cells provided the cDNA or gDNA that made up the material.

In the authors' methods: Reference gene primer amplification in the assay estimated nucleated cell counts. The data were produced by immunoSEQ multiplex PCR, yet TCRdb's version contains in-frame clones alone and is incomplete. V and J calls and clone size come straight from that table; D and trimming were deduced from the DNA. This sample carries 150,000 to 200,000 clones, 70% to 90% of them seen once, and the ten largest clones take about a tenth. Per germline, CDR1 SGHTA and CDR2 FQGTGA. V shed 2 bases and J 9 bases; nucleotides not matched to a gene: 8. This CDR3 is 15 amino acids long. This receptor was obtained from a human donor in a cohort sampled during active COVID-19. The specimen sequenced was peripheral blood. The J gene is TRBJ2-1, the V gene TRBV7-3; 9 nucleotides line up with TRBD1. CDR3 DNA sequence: TGTGCCAGCAGCTTATGGGGACAGGGTGTACGTGAGCAGTTCTTC. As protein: CASSLWGQGVREQFF.